This T cell receptor beta chain was identified in a study of neurological immune-mediated disorders. This clonotype was picked up many times. TCRdb re-analysed the 5' RACE reads in MiXCR, keeping a single row per CDR3 protein. The sample has around 83,000 distinct CDR3 sequences, 13% to 15% seen once. This CDR3 has 14 amino acids. Germline V gene sequence: CDR1 DFQATT, CDR2 SNEGSKA (reference sequence). The ends lost 3 bases at V and 8 bases at J; junction bases unmatched: 10. The TCR was taken from a woman aged 50 to 65 in good health. Material for sequencing was PBMCs. The V and J genes are TRBV20-1 and TRBJ2-1; 7 bases match TRBD2. This CDR3 is CSARSTAGKDEQFF. DNA of the CDR3: TGCAGTGCTAGGTCTACAGCGGGAAAAGATGAGCAGTTCTTC.